The 21 T cell receptor beta chains below were found in one sample sequenced in a study of T cell changes during pregnancy in multiple sclerosis. The method was immunoSEQ multiplex PCR; TCRdb's version includes in-frame clones alone and lacks a portion of them. Among 75,000 to 80,000 clones listed, over 75% were seen once. This sample comprised peripheral blood, obtained before pregnancy. Receptor source: a female donor with multiple sclerosis, enrolled in a pregnancy study.

Notes on this clone: Other DNA variants within this sample encode the same CDR3. The rearrangement uses TRBV9 and TRBJ1-4; maybe TRBD1 (5 bases). This CDR3 is 14 amino acids long. Germline loops: CDR1 SGDLS, CDR2 YYNGEE. V dropped 0 bases and J dropped 4 bases, with 7 bases sitting between them. The chain's CDR3 is CASSVGQGNEKLFF. The CDR3 coding sequence is TGTGCCAGCAGCGTAGGGCAGGGTAATGAAAAACTGTTTTTT.

The chain has TRBV14 and TRBJ1-4, with 9 bases that match TRBD1. The germline CDR1 and CDR2 sequences are SGHDN and FVKESK. J gave up 16 bases and V 5 bases, and 5 bases lay outside the gene matches. The CDR3 is 11 amino acids. CDR3 residues: CASSGGGQGFF. CDR3 nucleotide sequence: TGTGCCAGCAGCGGGGGGGGACAGGGGTTTTTT.

The chain carries TRBV29-1 and TRBJ2-5; D perhaps matches TRBD2 (7 bases). Trimming cost V 3 bases and J 5 bases, with 16 bases left between them. The CDR3 runs 14 residues. The germline V gene has CDR1 SQVTM and CDR2 ANQGSEA. CDR3 sequence reads: CSVEGGRGVETQYF. CDR3 sequence (DNA): TGCAGCGTTGAGGGGGGGCGAGGTGTGGAGACCCAGTACTTC.

The chain employs TRBV9 and TRBJ1-1; 7 nucleotides match TRBD1. V was pared by 0 bases and J by 1 base, with 3 bases of the junction left unmatched. The CDR3 spans 15 residues. Germline lookup yields CDR1 SGDLS and CDR2 YYNGEE. The CDR3 loop is CASSVVRGPNTEAFF. CDR3 nucleotide sequence: TGTGCCAGCAGCGTAGTGAGGGGGCCGAACACTGAAGCTTTCTTT. The full variable domain, with the rest looked up from reference TRBV9 and TRBJ1-1, is DSGVTQTPKHLITATGQRVTLRCSPRSGDLSVYWYQQSLDQGLQFLIQYYNGEERAKGNILERFSAQQFPDLHSELNLSSLELGDSALYFCASSVVRGPNTEAFFGQGTRLTVV.

This rearrangement joins TRBV5-1 to TRBJ2-2; D is unresolved. With 0 bases removed from V and 1 base from J, the gap between germline ends came to 7 bases. The germline V gene encodes CDR1 SGHRS and CDR2 YFSETQ. This CDR3 contains 15 residues. CDR3 sequence (DNA): TGCGCCAGCAGCTTGGCCGAGAGGAACACCGGGGAGCTGTTTTTT. It encodes CASSLAERNTGELFF.

V is TRBV2 and J is TRBJ1-1; D gene ambiguous. V was cut by 7 bases and J by 1 base, with 13 bases left in between. The CDR3 runs to 14 residues. CDR1 SNHLY and CDR2 FYNNEI come from the germline V gene. The CDR3 DNA sequence: TGTGCCAGCACCGCGAGTATACCGAACACTGAAGCTTTCTTT. Its translation: CASTASIPNTEAFF.

The rearrangement links TRBV5-1 to TRBJ2-7; perhaps TRBD2 as D (5 bases). The CDR3 length is 13 residues. The germline gives CDR1 SGHRS, CDR2 YFSETQ. The V gene lost 5 bases and the J gene lost 3 bases, with 12 bases spanning the gap. CDR3 sequence: CASSKGLVYEQYF. The CDR3 nucleotides are TGCGCCAGCAGTAAAGGACTGGTCTACGAGCAGTACTTC.

This chain connects TRBV6-1 to TRBJ2-3, with TRBD2 identical over 8 bases. The V gene's germline CDR1 is MNHNS and CDR2 SASEGT. V shed 4 bases, J shed 2 bases, and the junction held 5 bases outside the gene matches. The CDR3 is 15 residues long. The CDR3 here is CASSVNSGDTDTQYF. CDR3 DNA: TGTGCCAGCAGTGTGAATAGCGGGGACACAGATACGCAGTATTTT.

The chain links TRBV19 to TRBJ1-1; the D gene is possibly TRBD1 (6 bases). This CDR3 contains 15 residues. CDR1 and CDR2 (germline): LNHDA, SQIVND (reference sequence). Between the trimmed V and J ends, which lost 7 bases and 5 bases, there was a span of 20 bases. CDR3 nucleotides: TGTGCCAGTACCACCGAGCGGGGGGCAAGGACTGAAGCTTTCTTT. Protein sequence: CASTTERGARTEAFF. Based on the CDR3 plus reference TRBV19 and TRBJ1-1, the full variable domain is DGGITQSPKYLFRKEGQNVTLSCEQNLNHDAMYWYRQDPGQGLRLIYYSQIVNDFQKGDIAEGYSVSREKKESFPLTVTSAQKNPTAFYLCASTTERGARTEAFFGQGTRLTVV.

The rearrangement uses TRBV6-6 and TRBJ2-7; 7 nucleotides agree with TRBD1. The J segment lost 5 bases and the V segment lost 5 bases, leaving 3 bases of the junction unmatched. Per the germline V gene, CDR1 is MNHNY and CDR2 is SVGAGI (reference sequence). The CDR3 loop spans 12 amino acids. As DNA, the CDR3 is TGTGCCAGCAGTCGACAGGGTAACGAGCAGTACTTC. Translation: CASSRQGNEQYF.

This clone was picked up one time. The chain couples TRBV5-1 to TRBJ1-2; 8 positions agree with TRBD1. Germline V gene data show CDR1 as SGHRS and CDR2 as YFSETQ. Trimming removed 4 bases from V and 6 bases from J; junction bases left unmatched: 11. CDR3 length: 15 residues. CDR3 in DNA: TGCGCCAGCAGCCCTGACAGGGGAGTTTTGAATGGCTACACCTTC. It codes for CASSPDRGVLNGYTF.

The V gene is TRBV2, the J gene TRBJ1-2; TRBD1 might be the D (5 bases). CDR3 length equals 13 residues. Germline CDR1 SNHLY, CDR2 FYNNEI. Trimming took off 4 bases at V and 6 bases at J, with 12 bases between the two ends. CDR3 coding DNA: TGTGCCAGCAGTGTGGGGGGGGTAGATGGCTACACCTTC. Translating gives CASSVGGVDGYTF.

The chain has TRBV5-6 and TRBJ1-1, with D possibly TRBD1 on 5 matching bases. This CDR3 comprises 15 residues. CDR1 and CDR2 from the germline V gene are SGHDT and YYEEEE. V lost 6 bases and J lost 3, with 18 bases in between. The DNA of the CDR3 is TGTGCCAGCACCCCCCGACCAGGGATCCACACTGAAGCTTTCTTT. Protein product: CASTPRPGIHTEAFF.

The genes are TRBV27 and TRBJ1-2; D perhaps matches TRBD1 (6 bases). This CDR3 region has 13 residues. Trimming left V 5 bases short and J 8 bases short, with 15 bases between. From germline, CDR1 is MNHEY and CDR2 SMNVEV (reference sequence). The CDR3 sequence is CASSDRDTFGYTF. CDR3 nucleotides: TGTGCCAGCAGTGACCGGGACACCTTCGGCTACACCTTC.

This sequence joins TRBV29-1 and TRBJ1-4; 7 positions match TRBD1. From germline, CDR1 is SQVTM and CDR2 ANQGSEA. The trim removed 6 bases at V and 15 bases at J, leaving 10 bases unmatched. This CDR3 is 11 amino acids long. CDR3 amino acids: CSVAEQGRLFF. The DNA of the CDR3 is TGCAGCGTCGCGGAACAGGGGAGGTTGTTTTTT.

This rearrangement joins TRBV6-5 to TRBJ2-7, with D possibly matching TRBD1 (6 bases). Trimming left V 8 bases short and J 1 base short, with 9 bases between. In germline, CDR1 is MNHEY, CDR2 SVGAGI. The CDR3 is 12 residues long. The CDR3 reads CASQDRSYEQYF. In nucleotides, the CDR3 is TGTGCCAGCCAGGACAGATCCTACGAGCAGTACTTC.

The chain is built from TRBV18 and TRBJ2-1, with D maybe TRBD2 (6 bases). Germline V gives CDR1 KGHSH, CDR2 LQKENI. This CDR3 is built from 16 residues. The ends were cut back, 3 bases at V and 4 bases at J, with 16 bases in the middle. DNA of the CDR3: TGTGCCAGCTCACCGACCCCCGGGGGTGATTACAATGAGCAGTTCTTC. This encodes CASSPTPGGDYNEQFF. The full variable domain, completed using reference TRBV18 and TRBJ2-1, is NAGVMQNPRHLVRRRGQEARLRCSPMKGHSHVYWYRQLPEEGLKFMVYLQKENIIDESGMPKERFSAEFPKEGPSILRIQQVVRGDSAAYFCASSPTPGGDYNEQFFGPGTRLTVL.

CDR3 DNA: TGTGCCAGCTCACCTGGGACAGGATTAACAAGCGAGCAGTACTTC. Encoded protein: CASSPGTGLTSEQYF. This chain uses TRBV18 with TRBJ2-7, with 8 bases identical to TRBD1. Trimming at V came to 3 bases and at J to 6 bases, leaving 10 bases not matched to a gene. Germline V gene sequence: CDR1 KGHSH, CDR2 LQKENI. The CDR3 runs 15 residues.

The chain has TRBV27 and TRBJ2-7, with D possibly TRBD2 on 5 matching bases. The CDR3 runs to 16 residues. Germline V lookup: CDR1 MNHEY, CDR2 SMNVEV (reference sequence). Trimming took off 2 bases at V and 1 base at J, with 15 bases between the two ends. Here the CDR3 reads CASSLLLGVGSYEQYF. CDR3 in DNA: TGTGCCAGCAGTTTACTCCTCGGGGTGGGGTCCTACGAGCAGTACTTC.

The chain links TRBV5-1 to TRBJ2-1; TRBD1 matches at 7 bases. CDR3 size: 16 residues. Per the germline V gene, CDR1 is SGHRS and CDR2 is YFSETQ. The junction had 7 bases not matched to a gene; V was cut back by 4 bases and J by 0 bases. The CDR3 region has the DNA TGCGCCAGCAGCGTTCCGACAGGGAGCTCCTACAATGAGCAGTTCTTC. Translation gives CASSVPTGSSYNEQFF.

In this sample, this clone turned up once. The chain recombines TRBV4-3 with TRBJ1-6; TRBD1 might be the D (5 bases). V lost 0 bases to trimming and J lost 5 bases, with 20 bases between them. CDR1 and CDR2 from the germline V gene are LGHNA and YSLEER. This CDR3 is built from 19 residues. The CDR3 coding sequence is TGCGCCAGCAGCCAAGATAGGTCACAGGTCCCGAAGGATAATTCACCCCTCCACTTT. The encoded protein is CASSQDRSQVPKDNSPLHF.